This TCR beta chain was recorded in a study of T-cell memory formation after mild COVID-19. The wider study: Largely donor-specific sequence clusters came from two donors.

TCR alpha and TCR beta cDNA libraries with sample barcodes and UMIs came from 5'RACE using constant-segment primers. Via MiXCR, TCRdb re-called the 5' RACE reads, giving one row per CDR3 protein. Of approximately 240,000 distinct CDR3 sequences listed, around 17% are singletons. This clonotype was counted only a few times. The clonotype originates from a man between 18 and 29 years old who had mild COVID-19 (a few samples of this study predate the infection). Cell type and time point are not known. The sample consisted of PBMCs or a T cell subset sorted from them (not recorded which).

CDR3 in DNA: TGTGCCACCAGTGATTTTTGGGGCCCCCAAGAGACCCAGTACTTC. As protein: CATSDFWGPQETQYF. V is TRBV24-1 and J is TRBJ2-5; TRBD1 is a possible D gene (5 bases). The CDR3 totals 15 residues. Per the germline V gene, CDR1 is KGHDR and CDR2 is SFDVKD. Trimming left V 1 base short and J 1 base short, with 9 bases between.